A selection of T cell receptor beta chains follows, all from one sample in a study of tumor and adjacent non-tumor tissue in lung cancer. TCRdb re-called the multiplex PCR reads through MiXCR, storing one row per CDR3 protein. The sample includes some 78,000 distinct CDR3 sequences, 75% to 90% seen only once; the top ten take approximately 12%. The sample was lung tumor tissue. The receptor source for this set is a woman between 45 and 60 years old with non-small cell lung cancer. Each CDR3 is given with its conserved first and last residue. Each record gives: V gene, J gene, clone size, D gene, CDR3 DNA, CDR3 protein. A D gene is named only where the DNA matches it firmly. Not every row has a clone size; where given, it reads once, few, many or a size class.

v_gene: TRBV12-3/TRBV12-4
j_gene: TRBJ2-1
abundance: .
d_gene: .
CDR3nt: TGTGCCAGCAGTTTTCAGGTGAGCAATGAGCACTTCTTC
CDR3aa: CASSFQVSNEHFF

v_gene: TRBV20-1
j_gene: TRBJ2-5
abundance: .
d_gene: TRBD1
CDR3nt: TGCAGTGCTAGCAACCTCCGGGACAGTCAAGAGACCCGGTACTTC
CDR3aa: CSASNLRDSQETRYF

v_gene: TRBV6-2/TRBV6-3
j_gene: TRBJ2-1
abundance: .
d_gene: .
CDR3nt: TGTGCCAACGCGAGCGGAAACTACAATGAGCAGTTCTTC
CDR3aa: CANASGNYNEQFF

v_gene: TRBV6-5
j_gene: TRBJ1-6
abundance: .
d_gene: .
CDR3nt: TGTGTCAGCAGTTACTCCCTCTGGCAGGGAGATAATTCACCCCTCCACTTC
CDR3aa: CVSSYSLWQGDNSPLHF

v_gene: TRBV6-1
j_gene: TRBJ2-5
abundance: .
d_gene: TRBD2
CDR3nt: TGTACCAGCAGTGAAGCCGGCGGGGGGGTGCAAGAGACCCAATACTTC
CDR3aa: CTSSEAGGGVQETQYF

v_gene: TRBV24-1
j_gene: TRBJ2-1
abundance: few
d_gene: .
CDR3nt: TGTGTCACCAGTAAGGCCAGGAGCAGATCCTACAGTGAGCAGTTCTTC
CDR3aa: CVTSKARSRSYSEQFF

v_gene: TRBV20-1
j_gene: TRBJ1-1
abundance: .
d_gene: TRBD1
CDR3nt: TGCAGTGCTATAGTCCTGACAGGGTGGACTGAAGCTTTATTT
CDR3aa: CSAIVLTGWTEALF

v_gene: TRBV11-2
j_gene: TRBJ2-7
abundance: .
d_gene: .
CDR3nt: TGCGCCAGCAGCTTAGCTCAGAGTCTCTCCTACGAGCAGTACTTC
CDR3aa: CASSLAQSLSYEQYF

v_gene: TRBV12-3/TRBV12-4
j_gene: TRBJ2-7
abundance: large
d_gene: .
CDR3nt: TGTGCCAGCAGTCGAGACTACGAGCAGTACTTC
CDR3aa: CASSRDYEQYF

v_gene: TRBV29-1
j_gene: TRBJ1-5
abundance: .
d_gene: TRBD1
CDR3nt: TGCAACGTTACAGGGGCTGGCAATCAGTCCCAGCATTTT
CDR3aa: CNVTGAGNQSQHF

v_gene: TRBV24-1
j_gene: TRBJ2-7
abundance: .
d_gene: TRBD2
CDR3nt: TGTGCCACCAGTGACTCTAGCGGGGACCAATACGAGCAGTACTTC
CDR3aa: CATSDSSGDQYEQYF

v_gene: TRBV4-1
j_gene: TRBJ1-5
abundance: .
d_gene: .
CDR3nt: TGCGCCAGCAGCCAGAAGCGGGACAATAATCAGTACGAGCATTTT
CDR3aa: CASSQKRDNNQYEHF

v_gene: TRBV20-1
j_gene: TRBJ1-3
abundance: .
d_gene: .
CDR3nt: TGCAGTGCTAGAGTCGGTGGAATTTCCTTTGGAAACATCATATATTTT
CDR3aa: CSARVGGISFGNIIYF

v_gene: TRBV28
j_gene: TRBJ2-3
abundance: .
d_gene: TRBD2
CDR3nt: TGTGCCAGCAGTTTACTAGCGGGAATGGGGACAGATACGCAGTATTTT
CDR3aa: CASSLLAGMGTDTQYF

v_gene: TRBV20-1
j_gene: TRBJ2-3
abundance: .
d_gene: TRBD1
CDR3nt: TGCAGTGCCGCCCGCCCTACGACAGGGAGCGCAGATAGGCAGTATTTT
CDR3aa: CSAARPTTGSADRQYF

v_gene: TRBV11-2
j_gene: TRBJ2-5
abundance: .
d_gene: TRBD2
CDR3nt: TGTGCCAGCAGCTTTCAAAGCCTAGCGGGGGGTAGAGAGACCCAGTACTTC
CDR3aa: CASSFQSLAGGRETQYF

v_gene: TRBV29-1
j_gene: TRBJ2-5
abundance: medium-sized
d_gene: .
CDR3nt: TGCAGCGTTGAGAGTCAGGAGGATTGGCAGACCCAGTACTTC
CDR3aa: CSVESQEDWQTQYF

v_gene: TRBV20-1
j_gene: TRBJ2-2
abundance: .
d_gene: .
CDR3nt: TGCAGTGCTAGAGAAGATGCTTTCGTACAGGCCTTCGGCGTGGAGCTGTTTTTT
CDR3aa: CSAREDAFVQAFGVELFF

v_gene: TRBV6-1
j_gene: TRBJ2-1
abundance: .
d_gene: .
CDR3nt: TGTACCAGGAGTGGAGAGGGCGGGACGTCCTACAATGAGCAGTTTTTC
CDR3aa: CTRSGEGGTSYNEQFF

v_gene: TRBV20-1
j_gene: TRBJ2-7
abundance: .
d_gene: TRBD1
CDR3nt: TGCAGTGCTATACTTTCCGGGACAGGAGCCTACGAGCAGTACTTC
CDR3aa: CSAILSGTGAYEQYF

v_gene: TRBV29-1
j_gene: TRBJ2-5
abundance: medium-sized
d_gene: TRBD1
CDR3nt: TGCAGCGTCCGGGACAGGGGCGCAGGGGTGACCCAGTACTTC
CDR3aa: CSVRDRGAGVTQYF

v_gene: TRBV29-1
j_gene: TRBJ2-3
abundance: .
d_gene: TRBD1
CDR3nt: TGCAGCGTAGATCGATTCGGACAGGTGGGGAGCACAGATACGCAGTATTTT
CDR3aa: CSVDRFGQVGSTDTQYF

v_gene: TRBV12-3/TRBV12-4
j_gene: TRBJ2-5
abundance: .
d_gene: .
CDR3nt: TGTGTCAGTAATGTTGGGGACCAAGAGACCCAGTACTTC
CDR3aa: CVSNVGDQETQYF

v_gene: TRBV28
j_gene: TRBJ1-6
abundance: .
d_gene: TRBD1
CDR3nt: TGTGCCAGCAGTGGTCCTCGGACAGGCAATAATTCACCCCTCCAGTTT
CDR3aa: CASSGPRTGNNSPLQF

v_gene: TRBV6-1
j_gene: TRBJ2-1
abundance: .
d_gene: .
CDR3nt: TGTGCCAGTATGACGGCGTACTGCAATGAGCAGTTCTTC
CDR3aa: CASMTAYCNEQFF

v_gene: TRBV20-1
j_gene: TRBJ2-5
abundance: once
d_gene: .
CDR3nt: TGCAGTGCTAGCTGGCTAATAGAGACTCAGTACTTC
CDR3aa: CSASWLIETQYF

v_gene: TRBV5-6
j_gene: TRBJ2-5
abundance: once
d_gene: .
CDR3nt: TGTGCCAGCACCGAACCGAGACGGGGGCGGGAGACCCAGTACTTC
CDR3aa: CASTEPRRGRETQYF

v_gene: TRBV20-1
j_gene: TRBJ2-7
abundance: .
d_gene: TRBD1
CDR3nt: TGCAGTGCGAGGAGGTTTGGGGCCCAGGACAGGAGCGACCAGTACTTC
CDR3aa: CSARRFGAQDRSDQYF

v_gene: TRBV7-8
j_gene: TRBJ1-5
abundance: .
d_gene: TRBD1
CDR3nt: TGTGCCGACAGCTTGGACAGGGTAAACAATCAGCCCCAGCATTTT
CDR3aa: CADSLDRVNNQPQHF

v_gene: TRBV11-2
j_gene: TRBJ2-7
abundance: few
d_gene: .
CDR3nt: TGTGCCAGCAGCCAAGAGGAGGGGCGGCAGTACTTC
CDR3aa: CASSQEEGRQYF

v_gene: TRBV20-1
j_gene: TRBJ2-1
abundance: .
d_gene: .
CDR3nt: TGCAGTGCAGGAGCGAGAGGGCAGTGGGGGACACACTTCTTC
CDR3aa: CSAGARGQWGTHFF

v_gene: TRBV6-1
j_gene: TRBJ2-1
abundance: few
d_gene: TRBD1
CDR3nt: TGTAGCAGCAGTGTACAGGGGGAAAAAGATGAGCAGTTCTTC
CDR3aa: CSSSVQGEKDEQFF

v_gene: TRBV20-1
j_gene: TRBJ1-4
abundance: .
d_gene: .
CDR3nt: TGCAGTGTTAGAGATCCGTCGGGAGCGGGGGAAAAATTGTTTTTT
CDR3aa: CSVRDPSGAGEKLFF

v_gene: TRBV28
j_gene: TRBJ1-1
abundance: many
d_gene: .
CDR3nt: TGTGCCAACACAACCGGGACGGGTGAAGCTTTCTTT
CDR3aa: CANTTGTGEAFF

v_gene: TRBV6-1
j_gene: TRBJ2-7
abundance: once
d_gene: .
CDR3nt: TGTGACAGCAATCCCCTTCTGGGGGCCTACGAGCAGTACTTC
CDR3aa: CDSNPLLGAYEQYF

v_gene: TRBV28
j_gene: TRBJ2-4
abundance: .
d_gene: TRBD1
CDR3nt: TGTGTCAGCAGTTTAGGGGGCGGTGATCAGTACTTC
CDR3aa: CVSSLGGGDQYF

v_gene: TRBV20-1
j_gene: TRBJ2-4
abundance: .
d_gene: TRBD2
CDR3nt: TGCAGTGCTAGAGACCATCCGTCCGGGACTAGCGGGGACCTAGCCAAAAACATTCAGTATTTC
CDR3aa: CSARDHPSGTSGDLAKNIQYF

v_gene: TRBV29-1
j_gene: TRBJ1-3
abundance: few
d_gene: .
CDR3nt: TGCTGCATTAACTCTGGAAACACCATATATTTT
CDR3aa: CCINSGNTIYF

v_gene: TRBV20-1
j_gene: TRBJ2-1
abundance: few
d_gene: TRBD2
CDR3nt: TGCAGTGCTACCCCGCGGGGGGATGAGCGGTTCTTC
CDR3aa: CSATPRGDERFF

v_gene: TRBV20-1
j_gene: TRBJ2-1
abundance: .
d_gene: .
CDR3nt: TGCAGTGCTAGAGATCCAGAAACTAACTTCTCGGGGAGTGAACGACGTTTC
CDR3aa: CSARDPETNFSGSERRF

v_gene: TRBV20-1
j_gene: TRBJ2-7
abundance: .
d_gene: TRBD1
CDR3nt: TGCAGTGCGGACCCGGACAGGGACAACGAGCAGTGCTTC
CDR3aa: CSADPDRDNEQCF

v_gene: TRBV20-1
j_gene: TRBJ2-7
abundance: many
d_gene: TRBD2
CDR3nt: TGCAGTGCTAGAGATCAGGCTAGCGGCCGGCAGTACTTC
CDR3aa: CSARDQASGRQYF

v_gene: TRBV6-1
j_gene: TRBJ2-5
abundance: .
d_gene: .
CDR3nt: TGTGCCAGCAGTGAAATACGGGCGGGGACTCAGTACTTC
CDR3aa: CASSEIRAGTQYF

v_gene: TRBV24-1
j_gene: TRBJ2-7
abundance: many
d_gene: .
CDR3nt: TGTGCCACCAGTGACTCGCGAGAGGGGAAGTGGTACGAGCAGTACTTC
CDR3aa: CATSDSREGKWYEQYF

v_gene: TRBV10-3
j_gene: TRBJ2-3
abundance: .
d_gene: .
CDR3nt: TGTGCCATCAGTGATAGTGGAGAGAGCACAGATGCGCAGTATTTT
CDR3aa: CAISDSGESTDAQYF

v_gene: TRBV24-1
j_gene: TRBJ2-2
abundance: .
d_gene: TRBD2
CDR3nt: TGTGCCACCAGTAATCCCGCCATCCGACTAGCGGGAGATGTCACCGGGGAGCTGTTTTTT
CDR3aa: CATSNPAIRLAGDVTGELFF

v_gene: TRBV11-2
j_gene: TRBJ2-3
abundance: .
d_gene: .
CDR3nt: TGTGCCAGCAGCCATGCAGATACACGGTATTTT
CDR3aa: CASSHADTRYF

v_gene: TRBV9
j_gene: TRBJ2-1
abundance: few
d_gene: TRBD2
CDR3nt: TGTGCCAGCAGCGTAGGAGCGGGGCCCCTTAACAATGAGCAGTTCTTC
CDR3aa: CASSVGAGPLNNEQFF

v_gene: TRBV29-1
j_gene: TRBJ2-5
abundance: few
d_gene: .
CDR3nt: TGCAGCGTTGTTGGGGGAGATTGGGAGACCCAGTACTTC
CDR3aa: CSVVGGDWETQYF

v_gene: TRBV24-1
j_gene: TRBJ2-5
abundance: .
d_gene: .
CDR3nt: TGTGCCACCAGTAAAATGGGAGCCATAAGCGGGCAAGAGACCCAGTACTTC
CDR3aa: CATSKMGAISGQETQYF

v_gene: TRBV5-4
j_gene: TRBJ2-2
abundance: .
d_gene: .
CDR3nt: TGTGCCAGCAGATTGGCTGGGGTGAACACCGGTGAGCTGTTTTTT
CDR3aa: CASRLAGVNTGELFF

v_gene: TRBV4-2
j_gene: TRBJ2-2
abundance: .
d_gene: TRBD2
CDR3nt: TGTGCCAGCAGCCAAAACAGCGGGGGAAACACCGGGGAGCCGTTTTTT
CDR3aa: CASSQNSGGNTGEPFF

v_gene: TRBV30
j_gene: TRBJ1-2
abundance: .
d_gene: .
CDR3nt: TGTGCCTGGAGTGGGACGGGACGACAGTACTATGGCTACAACTTC
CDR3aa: CAWSGTGRQYYGYNF

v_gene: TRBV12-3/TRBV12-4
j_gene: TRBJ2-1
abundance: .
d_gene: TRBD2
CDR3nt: TGTGCCAGCATCCCCTCCACTAGTCGGGAGGGGCAGTCCTTC
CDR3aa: CASIPSTSREGQSF

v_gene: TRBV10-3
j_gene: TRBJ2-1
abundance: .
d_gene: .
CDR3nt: TGTGCCATCAGTGGGAGATTCTACAATGAGCAGTTCTTC
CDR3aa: CAISGRFYNEQFF

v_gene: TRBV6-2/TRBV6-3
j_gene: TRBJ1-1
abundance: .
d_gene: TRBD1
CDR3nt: TGTACCAGCACACAGGACAGGGATGATACTGAAGCTTTCTTT
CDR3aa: CTSTQDRDDTEAFF

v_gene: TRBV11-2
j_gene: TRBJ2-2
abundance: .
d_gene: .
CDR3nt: TGTACCTGCAGCCGCGCTGCGGCGGCCAGGGAGCTGTTTTTT
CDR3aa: CTCSRAAAARELFF